The clone carrying this T cell receptor (beta chain) was seen a few times. Its target is not known. These data originate in a study of T cells after yellow fever vaccination. Study overall: Libraries from low-cell-number fractions were prepared with the SMART-Seq v4 Ultra Low Input RNA kit.

Germline V lookup: CDR1 SGHVS, CDR2 FNYEAQ. V was pared by 4 bases and J by 4 bases, with 18 bases between. This CDR3 comprises 16 residues. Study-wide findings and caveats: Clonotypes found in both CD4 and CD8 compartments made up a small share. Most primary-vaccination clones recurred post-booster (roughly 96% CD4, about 87% CD8).

Each CDR3 protein is one row after TCRdb ran MiXCR on the 5' RACE reads. The table includes around 310,000 distinct CDR3 sequences, about 4% detected once. The starting material was PBMCs, obtained 5 days after the yellow fever booster vaccination. The chain combines TRBV7-6 with TRBJ2-3; D is perhaps TRBD1 or TRBD2 (5 bases each). This TCR was recovered from a man aged 18 to 30 who received the YFV17D yellow fever vaccine. CDR3 DNA: TGTGCCAGCAGCTCCCTTGGGGACGGGGCAGCAGATACGCAGTATTTT. Translated, it gives CASSSLGDGAADTQYF.